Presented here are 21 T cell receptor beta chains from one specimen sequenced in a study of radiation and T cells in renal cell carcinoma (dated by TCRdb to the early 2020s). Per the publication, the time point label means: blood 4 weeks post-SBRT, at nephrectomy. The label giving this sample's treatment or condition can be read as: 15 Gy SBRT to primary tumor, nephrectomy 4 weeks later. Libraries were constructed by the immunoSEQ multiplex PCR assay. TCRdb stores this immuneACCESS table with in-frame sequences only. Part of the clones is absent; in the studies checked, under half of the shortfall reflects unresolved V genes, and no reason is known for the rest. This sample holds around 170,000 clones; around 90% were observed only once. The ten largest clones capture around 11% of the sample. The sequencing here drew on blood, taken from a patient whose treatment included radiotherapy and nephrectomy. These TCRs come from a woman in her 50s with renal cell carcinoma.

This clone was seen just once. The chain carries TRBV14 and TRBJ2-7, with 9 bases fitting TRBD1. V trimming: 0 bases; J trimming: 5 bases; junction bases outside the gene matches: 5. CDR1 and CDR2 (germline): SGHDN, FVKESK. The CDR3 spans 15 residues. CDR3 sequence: CASSQEDRGFDEQYF. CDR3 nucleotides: TGTGCCAGCAGCCAAGAGGACAGGGGTTTCGACGAGCAGTACTTC.

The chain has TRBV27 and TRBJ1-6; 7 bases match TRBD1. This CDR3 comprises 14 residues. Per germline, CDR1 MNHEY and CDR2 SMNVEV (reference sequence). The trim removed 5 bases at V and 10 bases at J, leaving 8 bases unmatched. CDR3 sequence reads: CASSVRQGDSPLHF. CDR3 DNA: TGTGCCAGCAGTGTCCGTCAGGGGGACTCACCCCTCCACTTT.

CDR3 DNA: TGTGCCAGCAGCGTAGGGGACATAAGGGACTTTCCTTACAATGAGCAGTTCTTC. Protein product: CASSVGDIRDFPYNEQFF. This chain joins TRBV9 and TRBJ2-1, with D tentatively TRBD1 or TRBD2 (6 bases each). This CDR3 has 18 residues. Germline V gene sequence: CDR1 SGDLS, CDR2 YYNGEE. Trimming took off 0 bases at V and 4 bases at J, with 20 bases between the two ends.

The CDR3 DNA reads TGTGCCAGCAGCTTAGAGACAGACATGAACACTGAAGCTTTCTTT. Its translation: CASSLETDMNTEAFF. The V call is TRBV7-6, the J call TRBJ1-1; weak D call: TRBD1 (5 bases). The germline V gene has CDR1 SGHVS and CDR2 FNYEAQ. V was shortened by 1 base and J by 0 bases, with 9 bases between the two germline ends. The CDR3 is made up of 15 amino acids.

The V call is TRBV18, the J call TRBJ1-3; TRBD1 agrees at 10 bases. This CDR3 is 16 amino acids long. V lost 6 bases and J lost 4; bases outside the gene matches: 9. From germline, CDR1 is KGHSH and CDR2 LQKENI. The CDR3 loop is CASSPGTGASGNTIYF. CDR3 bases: TGTGCCAGCTCCCCCGGGACAGGGGCTTCCGGAAACACCATATATTTT.

CDR3 DNA: TGTGCCAGCAGCCCGGGACAGACAAATGAGCAGTTCTTC. Translating it yields CASSPGQTNEQFF. The rearrangement links TRBV11-2 to TRBJ2-1; 7 bases align to TRBD1. The CDR3 covers 13 residues. Per germline, CDR1 SGHAT and CDR2 FQNNGV. V was pared by 5 bases and J by 7 bases, with 5 bases of the junction left unmatched. The full variable domain, with the rest looked up from reference TRBV11-2 and TRBJ2-1, is EAGVAQSPRYKIIEKRQSVAFWCNPISGHATLYWYQQILGQGPKLLIQFQNNGVVDDSQLPKDRFSAERLKGVDSTLKIQPAKLEDSAVYLCASSPGQTNEQFFGPGTRLTVL.

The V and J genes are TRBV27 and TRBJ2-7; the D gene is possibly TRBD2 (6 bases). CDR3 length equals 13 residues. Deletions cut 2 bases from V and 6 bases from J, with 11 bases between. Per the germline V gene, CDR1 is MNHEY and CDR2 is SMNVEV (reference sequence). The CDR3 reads CASSLGRDFEQYF. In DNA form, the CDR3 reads TGTGCCAGCAGTTTAGGCAGGGACTTCGAGCAGTACTTC.

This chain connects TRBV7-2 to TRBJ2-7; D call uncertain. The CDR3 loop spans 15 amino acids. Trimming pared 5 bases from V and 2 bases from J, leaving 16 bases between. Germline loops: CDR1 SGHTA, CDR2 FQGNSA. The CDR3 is CASSLTLASTYEQYF. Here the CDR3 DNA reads TGTGCCAGCAGCCTCACCTTAGCAAGTACCTACGAGCAGTACTTC.

This CDR3 reads CASSPLQGTSRDTQYF. DNA for the CDR3: TGTGCCAGCTCACCACTACAGGGGACGTCTAGAGATACGCAGTATTTT. V usage is TRBV18 and J usage is TRBJ2-3, with 7 nucleotides matching TRBD1. The V gene end was trimmed by 1 base and the J gene end by 5 bases; junction bases not matched to a gene: 9. Germline V gene lookup returns CDR1 KGHSH and CDR2 LQKENI. There are 16 residues in the CDR3. The whole variable domain, filled in from reference TRBV18 and TRBJ2-3, reads NAGVMQNPRHLVRRRGQEARLRCSPMKGHSHVYWYRQLPEEGLKFMVYLQKENIIDESGMPKERFSAEFPKEGPSILRIQQVVRGDSAAYFCASSPLQGTSRDTQYFGPGTRLTVL.

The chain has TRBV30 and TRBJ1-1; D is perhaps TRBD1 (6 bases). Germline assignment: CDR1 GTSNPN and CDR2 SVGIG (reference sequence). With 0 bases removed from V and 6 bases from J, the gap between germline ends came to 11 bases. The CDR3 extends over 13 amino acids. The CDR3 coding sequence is TGTGCCTGGAGTGTAGGGGGAATCGCTGAAGCTTTCTTT. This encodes CAWSVGGIAEAFF. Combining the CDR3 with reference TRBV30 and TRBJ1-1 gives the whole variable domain SQTIHQWPATLVQPVGSPLSLECTVEGTSNPNLYWYRQAAGRGLQLLFYSVGIGQISSEVPQNLSASRPQDRQFILSSKKLLLSDSGFYLCAWSVGGIAEAFFGQGTRLTVV.

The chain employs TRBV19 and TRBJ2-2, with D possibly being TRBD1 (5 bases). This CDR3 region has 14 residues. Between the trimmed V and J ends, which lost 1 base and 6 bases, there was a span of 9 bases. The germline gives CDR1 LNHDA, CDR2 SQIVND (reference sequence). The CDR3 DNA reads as TGTGCCAGTAGTATAGTCCAAGGGGCCGGGGAGCTGTTTTTT. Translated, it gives CASSIVQGAGELFF.

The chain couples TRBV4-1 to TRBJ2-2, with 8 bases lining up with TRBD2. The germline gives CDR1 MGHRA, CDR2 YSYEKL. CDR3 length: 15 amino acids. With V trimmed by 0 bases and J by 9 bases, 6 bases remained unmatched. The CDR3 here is CASSQEGSGDRELFF. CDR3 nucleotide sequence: TGCGCCAGCAGCCAAGAGGGTAGCGGGGATCGGGAGCTGTTTTTT.

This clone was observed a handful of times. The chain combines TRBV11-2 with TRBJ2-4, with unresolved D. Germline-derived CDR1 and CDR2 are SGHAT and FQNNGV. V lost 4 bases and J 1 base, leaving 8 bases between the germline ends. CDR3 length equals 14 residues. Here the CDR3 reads CASSSLAAKNIQYF. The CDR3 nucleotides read TGTGCCAGCAGCTCCCTGGCGGCCAAAAACATTCAGTACTTC.

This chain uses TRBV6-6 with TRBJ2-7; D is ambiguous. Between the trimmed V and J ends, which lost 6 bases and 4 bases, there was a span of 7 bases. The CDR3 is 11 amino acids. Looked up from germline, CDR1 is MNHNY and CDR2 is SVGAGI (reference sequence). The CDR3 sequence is CASRRLYEQYF. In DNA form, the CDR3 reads TGTGCCAGCAGAAGGTTATACGAGCAGTACTTC.

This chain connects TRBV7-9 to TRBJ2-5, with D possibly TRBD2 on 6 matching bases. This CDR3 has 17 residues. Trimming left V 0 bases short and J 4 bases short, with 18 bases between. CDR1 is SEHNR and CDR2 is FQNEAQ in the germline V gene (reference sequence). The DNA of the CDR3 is TGTGCCAGCAGCTTAGCGCTGACTAGGGAATTGGGAGAGACCCAGTACTTC. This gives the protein CASSLALTRELGETQYF.

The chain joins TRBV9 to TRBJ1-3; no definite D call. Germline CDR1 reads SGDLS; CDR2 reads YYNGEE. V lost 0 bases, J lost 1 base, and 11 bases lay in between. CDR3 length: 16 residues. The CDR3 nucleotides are TGTGCCAGCAGCGTAGACCCCCAAAGTTCTGGAAACACCATATATTTT. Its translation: CASSVDPQSSGNTIYF.

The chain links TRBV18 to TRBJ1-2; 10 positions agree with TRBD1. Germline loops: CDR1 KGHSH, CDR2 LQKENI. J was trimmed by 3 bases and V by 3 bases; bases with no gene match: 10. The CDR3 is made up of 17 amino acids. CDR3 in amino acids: CASSPPGQGLFDYGYTF. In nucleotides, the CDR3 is TGTGCCAGCTCACCTCCGGGACAGGGGTTATTCGACTATGGCTACACCTTC.

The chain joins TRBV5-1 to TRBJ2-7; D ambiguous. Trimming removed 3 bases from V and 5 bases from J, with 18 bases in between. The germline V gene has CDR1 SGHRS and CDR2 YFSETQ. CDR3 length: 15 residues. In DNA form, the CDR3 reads TGCGCCAGCAGCTCGGACCCTGTACCCGGTAACGAGCAGTACTTC. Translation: CASSSDPVPGNEQYF.

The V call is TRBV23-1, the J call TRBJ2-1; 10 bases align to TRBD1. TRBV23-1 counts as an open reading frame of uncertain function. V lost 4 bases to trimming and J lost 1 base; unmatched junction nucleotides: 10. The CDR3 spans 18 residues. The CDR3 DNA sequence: TGCGCCAGCAGTCTGGCCCGGGGGGACAGGGGTTCCTACAATGAGCAGTTCTTC. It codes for CASSLARGDRGSYNEQFF.

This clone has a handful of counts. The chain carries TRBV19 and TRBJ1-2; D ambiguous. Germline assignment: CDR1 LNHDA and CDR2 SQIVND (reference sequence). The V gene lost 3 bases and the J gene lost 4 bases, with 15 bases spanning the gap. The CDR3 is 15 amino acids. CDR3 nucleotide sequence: TGTGCCAGTAGTATTGGGGTGGGAATGGTCTATGGCTACACCTTC. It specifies CASSIGVGMVYGYTF.

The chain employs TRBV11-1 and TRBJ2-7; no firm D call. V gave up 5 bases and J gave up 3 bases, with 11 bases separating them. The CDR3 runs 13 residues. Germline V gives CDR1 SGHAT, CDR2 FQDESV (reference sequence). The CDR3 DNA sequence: TGTGCCAGCAGCCCGCCCAGAGGCTACGAGCAGTACTTC. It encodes CASSPPRGYEQYF. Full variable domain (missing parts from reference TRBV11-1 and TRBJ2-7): EAEVAQSPRYKITEKSQAVAFWCDPISGHATLYWYRQILGQGPELLVQFQDESVVDDSQLPKDRFSAERLKGVDSTLKIQPAELGDSAMYLCASSPPRGYEQYFGPGTRLTVT.